The present TCR beta chain was sequenced within a study of post-analysis software for immune sequencing data. Findings and caveats of the study: TRBV segments more frequent in patients than in controls numbered a few and included TRBV5-6, TRBV5-1 and TRBV20-1.

The germline V gene encodes CDR1 MGHRA and CDR2 YSYEKL. This CDR3 is built from 14 residues. This clonotype was picked up a small number of times. Antigen unknown. At one end the junction does not follow the germline gene, possibly because of a read error. Unique molecular identifiers featured in each of the TCR beta cDNA libraries. One entry per CDR3 protein results from TCRdb running MiXCR on the PCR reads. The data show about 560,000 distinct CDR3 sequences, roughly 40% seen once. The TCR originated in a girl under 18 with multiple sclerosis. The genes are TRBV4-1 and TRBJ2-7, with D unresolved. The sample taken for sequencing was blood. Here the CDR3 reads CANSPGLRTYEQYF. In nucleotides, the CDR3 is TGCGCCAACAGCCCGGGCCTTAGAACCTACGAGCAGTACTTC.